This T cell receptor (beta chain) was sequenced in a study of T cell changes during pregnancy in multiple sclerosis. Some clones are missing from TCRdb's copy, which holds only in-frame ones; the method was immunoSEQ multiplex PCR. The table has 99,000 or so clones, around 93% seen once. This clone was recorded once. This receptor was taken from a female donor with multiple sclerosis, enrolled in a pregnancy study. The source was peripheral blood, collected after pregnancy.

The CDR3 sequence is CAWSRGGGRGEQYF. The DNA for the CDR3 is TGTGCCTGGAGTCGTGGCGGAGGGAGAGGCGAGCAGTACTTC. This chain links TRBV30 with TRBJ2-7; D may be TRBD2 (6 bases). CDR3 length: 14 residues. Germline CDR1 is GTSNPN and CDR2 is SVGIG (reference sequence). Trimming took 2 bases from V and 6 from J, leaving 17 bases between them.